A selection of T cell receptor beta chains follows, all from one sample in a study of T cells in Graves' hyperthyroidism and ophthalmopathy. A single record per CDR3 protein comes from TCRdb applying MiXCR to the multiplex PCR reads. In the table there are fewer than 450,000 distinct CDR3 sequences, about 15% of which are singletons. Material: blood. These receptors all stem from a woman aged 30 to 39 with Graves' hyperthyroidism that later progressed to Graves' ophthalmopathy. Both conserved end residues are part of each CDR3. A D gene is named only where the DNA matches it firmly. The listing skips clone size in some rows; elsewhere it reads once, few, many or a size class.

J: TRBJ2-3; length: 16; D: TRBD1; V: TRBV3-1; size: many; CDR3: CASSLQGVYGTDTQYF; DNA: TGTGCCAGCAGCCTCCAGGGGGTGTATGGCACAGATACGCAGTATTTT
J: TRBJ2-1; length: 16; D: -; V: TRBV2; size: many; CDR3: CAGTGEAETSYNEQFF; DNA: TGTGCCGGGACCGGGGAGGCGGAGACCTCCTACAATGAGCAGTTCTTC
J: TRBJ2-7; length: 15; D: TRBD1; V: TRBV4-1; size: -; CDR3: CASSHLGQGAYEQYF; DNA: TGCGCCAGCAGCCACCTCGGACAGGGGGCCTACGAGCAGTACTTC
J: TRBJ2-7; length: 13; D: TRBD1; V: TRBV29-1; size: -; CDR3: CSVGVDRAGEQYF; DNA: TGCAGCGTTGGGGTCGACAGGGCCGGAGAGCAGTACTTC
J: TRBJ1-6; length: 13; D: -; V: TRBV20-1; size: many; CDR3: CSALGATLSPLHF; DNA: TGCAGTGCGCTAGGAGCTACTCTTTCACCCCTCCACTTT
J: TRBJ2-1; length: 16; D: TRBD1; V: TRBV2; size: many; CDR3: CASLGPGQGDYNEQFF; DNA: TGTGCCTCCCTCGGACCGGGACAGGGGGACTACAATGAGCAGTTCTTC
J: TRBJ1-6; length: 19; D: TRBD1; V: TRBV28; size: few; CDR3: CAGSLRQGLSVTYNSPLHF; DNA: TGTGCCGGCAGTTTAAGACAGGGCCTGTCGGTTACTTATAATTCACCCCTCCACTTT
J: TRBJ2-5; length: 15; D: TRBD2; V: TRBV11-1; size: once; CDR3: CASSSSGAVHETQYF; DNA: TGTGCCAGCAGCTCGAGCGGGGCGGTGCATGAGACCCAGTACTTC
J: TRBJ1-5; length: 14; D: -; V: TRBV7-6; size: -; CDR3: CASSLAAEAQPQHF; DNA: TGTGCCAGCAGCTTAGCGGCTGAGGCGCAGCCCCAGCATTTT
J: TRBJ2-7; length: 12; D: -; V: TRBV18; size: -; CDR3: CASLETTYEQYF; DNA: TGTGCCAGCTTAGAGACAACCTACGAGCAGTACTTC
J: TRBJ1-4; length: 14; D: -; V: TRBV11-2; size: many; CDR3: CASSSGAGPAKLFF; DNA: TGTGCCAGCAGCTCCGGTGCCGGTCCCGCCAAACTGTTTTTT
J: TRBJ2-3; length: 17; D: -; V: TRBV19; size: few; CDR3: CASSLTTFLSGTDTQYF; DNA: TGTGCCAGTAGTCTTACGACTTTCCTCTCTGGCACAGATACGCAGTATTTT
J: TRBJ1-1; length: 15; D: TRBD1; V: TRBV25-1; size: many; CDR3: CASSAQTGLNTEAFF; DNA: TGTGCCAGCAGTGCACAGACAGGGCTGAACACTGAAGCTTTCTTT
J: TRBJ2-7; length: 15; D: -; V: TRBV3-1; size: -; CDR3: CASSQDPGYLTEQYF; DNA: TGTGCCAGCAGCCAAGACCCGGGGTACCTCACCGAGCAGTACTTC
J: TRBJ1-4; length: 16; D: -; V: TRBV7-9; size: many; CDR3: CASSFGTTITNEKLFF; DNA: TGTGCCAGCAGCTTTGGGACGACAATAACGAATGAAAAACTGTTTTTT
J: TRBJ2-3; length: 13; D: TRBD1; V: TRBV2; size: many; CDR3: CASTGTVTDTQYF; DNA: TGTGCCAGTACGGGGACAGTCACAGATACGCAGTATTTT
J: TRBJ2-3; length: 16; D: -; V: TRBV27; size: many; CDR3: CASSDSRDLQTDTQYF; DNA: TGTGCCAGCTCTGATTCCCGGGACTTACAAACAGATACGCAGTATTTT